Below, 19 T cell receptor beta chains from the same sample are listed, as sequenced in a study of T cells after yellow fever vaccination. TCRdb used MiXCR to reprocess the 5' RACE reads, holding one entry per CDR3 protein. The table lists under 550,000 distinct CDR3 sequences, about a fifth of them singletons, with about 16% in the top ten. The specimen was PBMCs, collected approximately 20 days after the first yellow fever vaccination. These receptors came from a man between 18 and 35 years old who received the YFV17D yellow fever vaccine.

This clonotype was observed many times. The rearrangement links TRBV12-3 or TRBV12-4 to TRBJ1-3; TRBD1 is a possible D gene (6 bases). The CDR3 runs to 15 residues. Between the trimmed V and J ends, which lost 0 bases and 5 bases, there was a span of 11 bases. The CDR3 loop reads CASSLAQRGRNTIYF. The CDR3 region has the DNA TGTGCCAGCAGTTTAGCGCAGAGGGGGAGAAACACCATATATTTT.

This clonotype showed up just a few times. The chain joins TRBV29-1 to TRBJ1-2; D possibly corresponds to TRBD1 (5 bases). Germline CDR1 reads SQVTM; CDR2 reads ANQGSEA. V lost 3 bases and J lost 4, with 12 bases in between. The length of the CDR3 is 13 residues. DNA for the CDR3: TGCAGCGTTGACGAGACAGTAAGCTATGGCTACACCTTC. Amino acids: CSVDETVSYGYTF.

CDR3 protein: CASSKSPGYNEQFF. For the CDR3, the DNA is TGTGCCAGCAGTAAGTCCCCCGGGTACAATGAGCAGTTCTTC. V and J are TRBV3-1 and TRBJ2-1; D is unclear. The CDR3 has 14 residues. The V gene lost 6 bases and the J gene lost 4 bases, with 13 bases spanning the gap. CDR1 LGHDT and CDR2 YNNKEL come from the germline V gene (reference sequence).

The chain joins TRBV27 to TRBJ2-1, with D possibly called TRBD1 or TRBD2 (7 bases each). The V gene's germline CDR1 is MNHEY and CDR2 SMNVEV (reference sequence). V shed 4 bases and J shed 7 bases, with 17 bases lying between them. The CDR3 has 15 amino acids. The CDR3 loop is CASSWEGANWNEQFF. The CDR3 DNA reads as TGTGCCAGCAGTTGGGAGGGGGCTAATTGGAATGAGCAGTTCTTC.

V and J are TRBV4-3 and TRBJ1-1, with D unclear. The CDR3 is 14 residues long. Per germline, CDR1 LGHNA and CDR2 YSLEER. V was cut by 0 bases and J by 10 bases, with 15 bases left in between. For the CDR3, the DNA is TGCGCCAGCAGCCAAGATAGTAGGCCCGAGAGAGCTTTCTTT. This sequence encodes CASSQDSRPERAFF.

The table lists this clonotype with a few counts. The chain carries TRBV13 and TRBJ2-7; 9 bases are shared with TRBD2. With 5 bases clipped from V and 6 bases from J, the junction kept 20 bases outside the gene matches. Germline V gives CDR1 PRHDT, CDR2 FYEKMQ (reference sequence). The CDR3 extends over 18 amino acids. CDR3 coding DNA: TGTGCCAGCAGCCGAGGCCCCTCTAGCGGGGAAGTATTTGGCGAGCAGTACTTC. Translated, it gives CASSRGPSSGEVFGEQYF.

This clonotype was observed a few times. This sequence joins TRBV6-5 and TRBJ2-1, with D perhaps matching TRBD1 (6 bases). The CDR3 runs 12 residues. The V gene's germline CDR1 is MNHEY and CDR2 SVGAGI. The V end was cut by 6 bases, the J end by 10 bases, with 13 bases between. The CDR3 protein is CASSNSGQEQFF. In nucleotides, the CDR3 is TGTGCCAGCAGCAACTCCGGACAGGAGCAGTTCTTC.

The chain couples TRBV11-2 to TRBJ2-3; D is uncertain. Trimming left V 4 bases short and J 4 bases short, with 15 bases between. The germline gives CDR1 SGHAT, CDR2 FQNNGV. The CDR3 consists of 15 residues. The CDR3 DNA reads TGTGCCAGCAGCTCTCTGGAAGGGATGGCAGATACGCAGTATTTT. Protein sequence: CASSSLEGMADTQYF. Based on the CDR3 plus reference TRBV11-2 and TRBJ2-3, the full variable domain is EAGVAQSPRYKIIEKRQSVAFWCNPISGHATLYWYQQILGQGPKLLIQFQNNGVVDDSQLPKDRFSAERLKGVDSTLKIQPAKLEDSAVYLCASSSLEGMADTQYFGPGTRLTVL.

There are a few counts of this clonotype. The J gene is TRBJ2-1, the V gene TRBV6-2 or TRBV6-3, with D possibly TRBD1 on 6 matching bases. V gave up 5 bases and J gave up 2 bases, with 13 bases separating them. The CDR3 has 15 residues. Germline V gene sequence: CDR1 MNHEY, CDR2 SVGEGT. For the CDR3, the DNA is TGTGCCAGCAGTCCCGGGACACCCGCCTACAATGAGCAGTTCTTC. Translating gives CASSPGTPAYNEQFF.

This CDR3 is CASSSTGGLTASEAFF. The CDR3 DNA is TGCGCCAGCAGCTCTACAGGGGGCCTTACGGCTTCTGAAGCTTTCTTT. This chain joins TRBV5-1 and TRBJ1-1; 9 positions match TRBD1. The V gene's germline CDR1 is SGHRS and CDR2 YFSETQ. Trimming at V came to 3 bases and at J to 6 bases, leaving 12 bases not matched to a gene. CDR3 length: 16 amino acids.

This clonotype was detected many times. This sequence joins TRBV9 and TRBJ2-3; no reliable D call. Germline V CDR1 and CDR2: SGDLS, YYNGEE. The CDR3 has 13 residues. Trimming pared 4 bases from V and 2 bases from J, leaving 8 bases between. This chain's CDR3 is CASSPPITDTQYF. The CDR3 DNA follows: TGTGCCAGCAGCCCCCCTATCACAGATACGCAGTATTTT.

The chain is built from TRBV6-2 or TRBV6-3 and TRBJ2-3; TRBD2 might be the D (5 bases). The CDR3 is 14 amino acids. Germline V gives CDR1 MNHEY, CDR2 SVGEGT. Trimming took 7 bases from V and 3 from J, leaving 14 bases between them. The CDR3 nucleotides are TGTGCCAGCAACGACGACCGGGGAACAGATACGCAGTATTTT. Protein product: CASNDDRGTDTQYF.

The sample holds a few counts of this clonotype. The V call is TRBV4-1, the J call TRBJ1-5; 7 bases are a match to TRBD1. The CDR3 is 13 residues long. The germline CDR1 and CDR2 sequences are MGHRA and YSYEKL. V was clipped by 4 bases and J by 8 bases; unmatched bases: 5. The CDR3 coding sequence is TGCGCCAGCAGCCGATATACAGGGGAGCCCCAGCATTTT. Protein sequence: CASSRYTGEPQHF.

V and J are TRBV9 and TRBJ1-6; possibly TRBD1 for D (5 bases). Germline CDR1 reads SGDLS; CDR2 reads YYNGEE. The V and J ends lost 3 bases and 5 bases respectively, with 21 bases between them. The CDR3 sequence is 18 residues long. The CDR3 DNA follows: TGTGCCAGCAGCGACGGATGGGGGAGCGGCCAGAATAATTCACCCCTCCACTTT. Protein: CASSDGWGSGQNNSPLHF.

This clonotype was detected a few times. The rearrangement links TRBV7-2 to TRBJ1-1; no reliable D call. The CDR3 totals 13 residues. CDR1 SGHTA and CDR2 FQGNSA come from the germline V gene. Trimming cost V 1 base and J 6 bases, with 9 bases left between them. CDR3 region: CASSLEARAEAFF. CDR3 in DNA: TGTGCCAGCAGCTTAGAGGCGCGGGCTGAAGCTTTCTTT. Supplemented by reference TRBV7-2 and TRBJ1-1, the full variable domain reads GAGVSQSPSNKVTEKGKDVELRCDPISGHTALYWYRQSLGQGLEFLIYFQGNSAPDKSGLPSDRFSAERTGGSVSTLTIQRTQQEDSAVYLCASSLEARAEAFFGQGTRLTVV.

This clonotype was observed a few times. The V gene is TRBV29-1, the J gene TRBJ1-2, with D possibly TRBD1 on 5 matching bases. V lost 3 bases and J lost 2, with 13 bases in between. Germline V gives CDR1 SQVTM, CDR2 ANQGSEA. The length of the CDR3 is 14 residues. The CDR3 DNA sequence: TGCAGCGTTGAGTGGATTGGGGGAAACTATGGCTACACCTTC. Its protein is CSVEWIGGNYGYTF.

J is TRBJ2-5 and V is TRBV4-3, with 7 bases that match TRBD1. This CDR3 spans 15 amino acids. Germline V gene sequence: CDR1 LGHNA, CDR2 YSLEER. V shed 1 base and J 5 bases; nucleotides not matched to a gene: 7. CDR3 nucleotides: TGCGCCAGCAGCCAAGGGGACAGAGAAGGGGAGACCCAGTACTTC. It is translated as CASSQGDREGETQYF.

This chain connects TRBV28 to TRBJ2-7; D ambiguous. Germline CDR1 and CDR2: MDHEN and SYDVKM. With 1 base removed from V and 3 bases from J, the gap between germline ends came to 4 bases. The CDR3 is 12 amino acids. CDR3 protein: CASSLSGYEQYV. CDR3 bases: TGTGCCAGCAGTTTATCCGGCTACGAGCAGTACGTC.

This clonotype was observed a handful of times. The rearrangement links TRBV6-1 to TRBJ2-4, with a weak D call TRBD2 (5 bases). Trimming removed 6 bases at V and 0 bases at J, with 15 bases between. The CDR3 totals 16 residues. CDR1 is MNHNS, CDR2 SASEGT, per germline. Here the CDR3 reads CASRKGVIIAKNIQYF. CDR3 DNA sequence: TGTGCCAGCAGGAAGGGAGTAATAATAGCCAAAAACATTCAGTACTTC.